One and the same sample provided the 21 T cell receptor beta chains below, sequenced in a study of spatial heterogeneity in lung cancer. Regarding time point: sample taken at primary tumor resection. Frozen PBMC, nontumor lung or tumor provided whole RNA, which was sequenced unsorted. MiXCR, run by TCRdb on the 5' RACE reads, gives a single entry per CDR3 protein. In the table there are tens of thousands of distinct CDR3 sequences, roughly 13% of which are singletons. The specimen was PBMCs, collected at surgery. Receptors were obtained from a male donor with early-stage non-small cell lung cancer.

V and J are TRBV6-1 and TRBJ2-3; the D gene is possibly TRBD2 (6 bases). Trimming stripped 7 bases from V and 0 bases from J, with 14 bases between. CDR3 length: 15 amino acids. The germline gives CDR1 MNHNS, CDR2 SASEGT. Written as DNA, the CDR3 is TGTGCCAGCAAGGTGGACTATACTAGCACAGATACGCAGTATTTT. As protein: CASKVDYTSTDTQYF.

This clonotype was detected many times. The chain carries TRBV7-2 and TRBJ1-1; D remains ambiguous. V shed 1 base and J shed 0 bases, with 6 bases lying between them. The CDR3 sequence is 14 residues long. The germline CDR1 and CDR2 sequences are SGHTA and FQGNSA. The CDR3 sequence is CASSLGQLNTEAFF. In DNA, the CDR3 is TGTGCCAGCAGCTTAGGACAACTGAACACTGAAGCTTTCTTT.

This clonotype was counted many times. The chain has TRBV7-9 and TRBJ2-6; D gene uncertain. Germline V lookup: CDR1 SEHNR, CDR2 FQNEAQ (reference sequence). V lost 4 bases and J lost 12, with 10 bases in between. The CDR3 is 12 amino acids. CDR3 region: CASSWYEGVLTF. Here the CDR3 DNA reads TGTGCCAGCAGCTGGTATGAAGGCGTCCTGACTTTC. Supplemented by reference TRBV7-9 and TRBJ2-6, the full variable domain reads DTGVSQNPRHKITKRGQNVTFRCDPISEHNRLYWYRQTLGQGPEFLTYFQNEAQLEKSRLLSDRFSAERPKGSFSTLEIQRTEQGDSAMYLCASSWYEGVLTFGAGSRLTVL.

V gene TRBV12-3 or TRBV12-4 combines with J gene TRBJ2-1, with unresolved D. This CDR3 is built from 14 residues. Trimming left V 7 bases short and J 2 bases short, with 12 bases between. The CDR3 here is CASTRLSTYNEQFF. The CDR3 DNA is TGTGCCAGCACGAGACTCTCGACCTACAATGAGCAGTTCTTC.

This clonotype was seen a single time. The chain recombines TRBV3-1 with TRBJ2-7; TRBD2 might be the D (6 bases). The germline CDR1 and CDR2 sequences are LGHDT and YNNKEL (reference sequence). With 3 bases removed from V and 2 bases from J, the gap between germline ends came to 11 bases. The CDR3 length is 14 residues. The CDR3: CASSHAAGTYEQYF. CDR3 nucleotide sequence: TGTGCCAGCAGCCATGCGGCGGGGACCTACGAGCAGTACTTC.

The rearrangement links TRBV7-8 to TRBJ1-2; D is unresolved. The germline V and J ends were trimmed by 1 base and 4 bases, with 13 bases remaining between them. The CDR3 runs to 15 residues. Germline CDR1 is SGHVS and CDR2 is FQNEAQ. The chain's CDR3 is CASSLGTASPYGYTF. The CDR3 nucleotides read TGTGCCAGCAGCTTAGGGACCGCATCTCCCTATGGCTACACCTTC.

This clonotype was detected a few times. The chain carries TRBV29-1 and TRBJ1-1, with 7 nucleotides matching TRBD1. Looked up from germline, CDR1 is SQVTM and CDR2 is ANQGSEA. Unmatched junction bases numbered 2, after V lost 4 bases and J lost 0 bases. This CDR3 has 13 residues. The CDR3 protein is CSVVGQVNTEAFF. DNA of the CDR3: TGCAGCGTTGTCGGACAGGTGAACACTGAAGCTTTCTTT.

This chain uses TRBV7-9 with TRBJ1-2; D remains unclear. The CDR3 runs 11 residues. Germline V gives CDR1 SEHNR, CDR2 FQNEAQ (reference sequence). V shed 4 bases and J shed 7 bases, with 7 bases lying between them. CDR3 region: CASSSWVGYTF. The CDR3 DNA is TGTGCCAGCAGCTCCTGGGTTGGCTACACCTTC.

At least ten counts were recorded for this clonotype. CDR3 amino acids: CASSPTSGRAGETQYF. CDR3 sequence (DNA): TGTGCCAGCAGCCCCACTAGCGGGAGGGCCGGGGAGACCCAGTACTTC. The chain joins TRBV12-3 or TRBV12-4 to TRBJ2-5, with 13 nucleotides matching TRBD2. CDR3 length equals 16 residues. V shed 6 bases, J shed 5 bases, and the junction held 9 bases outside the gene matches.

The rearrangement links TRBV6-2 or TRBV6-3 to TRBJ1-1, with D hard to call. The V end lost 5 bases, the J end lost 0 bases, and 13 bases lay between the germline ends. The CDR3 is 15 residues long. The V gene's germline CDR1 is MNHEY and CDR2 SVGEGT. CDR3 nucleotides: TGTGCCAGCAGTCGTTCCGCCGGGATGAACACTGAAGCTTTCTTT. It is translated as CASSRSAGMNTEAFF.

This clonotype came up a few times. The V call is TRBV11-3, the J call TRBJ2-7; 7 positions agree with TRBD1. V trimming: 5 bases; J trimming: 4 bases; junction bases outside the gene matches: 5. Germline V gene sequence: CDR1 SGHNT, CDR2 YENEEA. CDR3 length equals 13 residues. DNA for the CDR3: TGTGCCAGCAGCGACTCGACAGGGTACGAGCAGTACTTC. Protein sequence: CASSDSTGYEQYF.

The chain joins TRBV5-6 to TRBJ2-7; TRBD1 agrees at 7 bases. Trimming at V came to 6 bases and at J to 4 bases, leaving 4 bases not matched to a gene. This CDR3 is 12 amino acids long. Looked up from germline, CDR1 is SGHDT and CDR2 is YYEEEE. This CDR3 reads CASIGTDYEQYV. Written as DNA, the CDR3 is TGTGCCAGCATAGGGACAGATTACGAGCAGTACGTC.

The chain has TRBV6-2 or TRBV6-3 and TRBJ2-3; either TRBD1 or TRBD2 may fit D (5 bases each). The CDR3 extends over 12 amino acids. The germline V gene encodes CDR1 MNHEY and CDR2 SVGEGT. V lost 10 bases to trimming and J lost 2 bases, with 10 bases between them. Here the CDR3 reads CATRDVTDTQYF. DNA for the CDR3: TGTGCCACCAGGGACGTCACAGATACGCAGTATTTT.

This clonotype was detected only a few times. The DNA for the CDR3 is TGCGCCAGCTGTACCTCGACGGGCCCGAACAACGAGCAGTACTTC. Translating gives CASCTSTGPNNEQYF. V and J are TRBV5-1 and TRBJ2-7, with D unresolved. From germline, CDR1 is SGHRS and CDR2 YFSETQ. The CDR3 runs to 15 residues. V lost 7 bases, J lost 5 bases, and 22 bases lay in between.

The rearrangement links TRBV12-3 or TRBV12-4 to TRBJ2-5; TRBD2 might be the D (6 bases). Trimming took 9 bases from V and 1 from J, leaving 12 bases between them. The CDR3 loop spans 13 amino acids. The CDR3 nucleotides read TGTGCCAGTCTCGGGACTCCCCAAGAGACCCAGTACTTC. Its translation: CASLGTPQETQYF.

This clonotype was seen more than once but under ten times. The chain carries TRBV4-1 and TRBJ1-6; tentative D call: TRBD1 (5 bases). This CDR3 is built from 13 residues. Trimming took 10 bases from V and 8 from J, leaving 15 bases between them. Germline lookup yields CDR1 MGHRA and CDR2 YSYEKL. The CDR3 bases are TGCGCCACCCGAGAGGGGATTCATTCACCCCTCCACTTT. As protein: CATREGIHSPLHF.

This clonotype was counted at least ten times. The rearrangement joins TRBV3-1 to TRBJ1-1; no firm D call. Germline V gene lookup returns CDR1 LGHDT and CDR2 YNNKEL (reference sequence). V lost 1 base, J lost 6 bases, and 9 bases lay in between. This CDR3 has 13 amino acids. DNA of the CDR3: TGTGCCAGCAGCCAAGTTTACGGACCTGAAGCTTTCTTT. Its protein is CASSQVYGPEAFF.

This clonotype showed up just once. The V and J genes are TRBV6-2 or TRBV6-3 and TRBJ1-1; 9 nucleotides match TRBD1. From germline, CDR1 is MNHEY and CDR2 SVGEGT. The ends lost 6 bases at V and 5 bases at J; junction bases unmatched: 4. The CDR3 is 13 residues long. CDR3 loop: CASRGTGITEAFF. In DNA, the CDR3 is TGTGCCAGCAGGGGGACAGGGATTACTGAAGCTTTCTTT.

This clonotype was observed at least ten times. The gene calls are TRBV19 and TRBJ1-6; TRBD1 aligns across 7 bases. The ends lost 6 bases at V and 5 bases at J; junction bases unmatched: 10. This CDR3 comprises 16 residues. Germline V lookup: CDR1 LNHDA, CDR2 SQIVND (reference sequence). The CDR3 loop reads CASRTSGQSNNSPLHF. CDR3 bases: TGTGCCAGTAGGACCTCGGGACAGTCTAATAATTCACCCCTCCACTTT.

This clonotype was picked up a small number of times. J is TRBJ2-5 and V is TRBV7-2; D perhaps matches TRBD1 (6 bases). Trimming cost V 7 bases and J 4 bases, with 22 bases left between them. Germline CDR1 reads SGHTA; CDR2 reads FQGNSA. The CDR3 spans 16 residues. CDR3 DNA sequence: TGTGCCAGCACCCCTGTTAGACTCAGGGGTGGAGAGACCCAGTACTTC. Translating gives CASTPVRLRGGETQYF.

The rearrangement joins TRBV3-1 to TRBJ1-5, with TRBD1 matching 9 bases. Germline V gene lookup returns CDR1 LGHDT and CDR2 YNNKEL (reference sequence). CDR3 size: 16 residues. V trimming: 3 bases; J trimming: 3 bases; junction bases outside the gene matches: 6. The CDR3 reads CASSQNTGGNNQPQHF. The CDR3 DNA sequence: TGTGCCAGCAGCCAGAATACAGGGGGCAACAATCAGCCCCAGCATTTT.